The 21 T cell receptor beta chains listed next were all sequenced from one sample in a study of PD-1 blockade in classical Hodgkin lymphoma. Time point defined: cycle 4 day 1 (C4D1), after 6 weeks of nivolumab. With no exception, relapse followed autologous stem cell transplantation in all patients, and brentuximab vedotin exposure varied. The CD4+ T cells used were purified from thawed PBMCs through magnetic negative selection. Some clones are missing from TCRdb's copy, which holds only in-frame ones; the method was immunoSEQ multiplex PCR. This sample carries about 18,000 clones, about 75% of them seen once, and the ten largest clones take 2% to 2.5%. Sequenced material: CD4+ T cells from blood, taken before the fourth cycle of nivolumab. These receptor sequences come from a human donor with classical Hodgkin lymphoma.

The CDR3 DNA reads as TGTGCCAGCAGTCCTAACCGGCTGGGGACAGACACCGGGGAGCTGTTTTTT. It is translated as CASSPNRLGTDTGELFF. The chain links TRBV28 to TRBJ2-2; 7 bases fit TRBD1. The CDR3 loop spans 17 amino acids. V lost 5 bases to trimming and J lost 3 bases; unmatched junction nucleotides: 12. Germline V lookup: CDR1 MDHEN, CDR2 SYDVKM.

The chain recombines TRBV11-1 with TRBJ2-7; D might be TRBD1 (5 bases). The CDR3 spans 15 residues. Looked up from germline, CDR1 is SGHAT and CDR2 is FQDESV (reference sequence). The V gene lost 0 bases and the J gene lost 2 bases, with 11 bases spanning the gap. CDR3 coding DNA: TGTGCCAGCAGCTTAGCAGGACACCCCACCTACGAGCAGTACGTC. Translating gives CASSLAGHPTYEQYV.

This chain's CDR3 is CASRARDRGGQPQHF. The CDR3 nucleotides read TGTGCCAGCAGGGCCCGGGACAGGGGGGGGCAGCCCCAGCATTTT. The chain recombines TRBV2 with TRBJ1-5; TRBD1 matches at 11 bases. This CDR3 spans 15 amino acids. Germline V gene sequence: CDR1 SNHLY, CDR2 FYNNEI. After removal of 6 bases from V and 7 bases from J, the junction contained 8 bases not matched to a gene.

CDR3 nucleotide sequence: TGTGCCAGCAGCCAAGAGGACAGACCCTTGGGCGAAGGCTACACCTTC. Its protein product is CASSQEDRPLGEGYTF. The chain has TRBV6-6 and TRBJ1-2, with a possible D match to TRBD1 (6 bases). The V gene lost 6 bases and the J gene lost 8 bases, with 25 bases spanning the gap. Germline assignment: CDR1 MNHNY and CDR2 SVGAGI (reference sequence). The CDR3 runs to 16 residues.

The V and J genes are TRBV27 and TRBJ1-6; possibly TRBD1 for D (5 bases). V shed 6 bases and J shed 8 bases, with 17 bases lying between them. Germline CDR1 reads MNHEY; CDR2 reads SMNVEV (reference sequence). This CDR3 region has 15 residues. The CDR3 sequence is CASRTRDLPHSPLHF. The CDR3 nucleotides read TGTGCCAGCAGAACCAGGGACCTTCCACATTCACCCCTCCACTTT.

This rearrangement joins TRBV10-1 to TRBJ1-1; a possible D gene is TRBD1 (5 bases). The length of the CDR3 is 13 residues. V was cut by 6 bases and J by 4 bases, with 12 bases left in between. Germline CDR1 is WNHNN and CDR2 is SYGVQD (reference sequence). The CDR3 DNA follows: TGCGCCAGCAGCAGGGACGGGGGCACTGAAGCTTTCTTT. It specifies CASSRDGGTEAFF.

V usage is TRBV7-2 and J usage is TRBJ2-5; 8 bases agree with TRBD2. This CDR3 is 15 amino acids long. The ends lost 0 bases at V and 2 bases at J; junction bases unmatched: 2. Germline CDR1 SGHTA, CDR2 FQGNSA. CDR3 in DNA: TGTGCCAGCAGCTTAGCCGGGGGGGCTCAAGAGACCCAGTACTTC. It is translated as CASSLAGGAQETQYF.

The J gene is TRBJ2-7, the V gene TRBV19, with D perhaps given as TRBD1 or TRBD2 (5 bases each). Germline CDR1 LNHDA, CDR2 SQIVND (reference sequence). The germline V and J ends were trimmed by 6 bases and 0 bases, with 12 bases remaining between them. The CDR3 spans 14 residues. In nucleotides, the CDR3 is TGTGCCAGTAGAACACAGGCGGGCTCCTACGAGCAGTACTTC. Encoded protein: CASRTQAGSYEQYF.

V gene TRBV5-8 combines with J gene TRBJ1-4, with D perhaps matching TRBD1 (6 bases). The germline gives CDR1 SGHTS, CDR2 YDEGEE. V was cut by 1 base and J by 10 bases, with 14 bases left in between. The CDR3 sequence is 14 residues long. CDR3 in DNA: TGTGCCAGCAGCTTGTTCGGGACAACAGGAAAACTGTTTTTT. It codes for CASSLFGTTGKLFF.

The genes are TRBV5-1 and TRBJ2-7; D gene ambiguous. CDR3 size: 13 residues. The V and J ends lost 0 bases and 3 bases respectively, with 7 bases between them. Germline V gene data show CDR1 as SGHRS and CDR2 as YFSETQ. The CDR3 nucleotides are TGCGCCAGCAGCTTGGTTCGGTTCTACGAGCAGTACTTC. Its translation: CASSLVRFYEQYF.

CDR3 nucleotide sequence: TGTGCCAGCACCTTTACCTACGGATACTGGTACGAGCAGTACTTC. Translation: CASTFTYGYWYEQYF. This sequence joins TRBV21-1 and TRBJ2-7. TRBV21-1 is designated a pseudogene. The CDR3 has 15 residues.

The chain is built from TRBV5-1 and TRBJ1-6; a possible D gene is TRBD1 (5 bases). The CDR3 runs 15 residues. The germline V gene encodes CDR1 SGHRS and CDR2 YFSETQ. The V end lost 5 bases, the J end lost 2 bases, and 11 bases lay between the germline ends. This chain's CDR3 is CASSAGSTYNSPLHF. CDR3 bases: TGCGCCAGCAGTGCAGGGAGTACCTATAATTCACCCCTCCACTTT.

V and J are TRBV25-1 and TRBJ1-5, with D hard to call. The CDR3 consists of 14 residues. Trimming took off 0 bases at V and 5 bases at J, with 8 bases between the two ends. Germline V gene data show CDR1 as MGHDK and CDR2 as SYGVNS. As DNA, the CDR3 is TGTGCCAGCAGTGAATATACGGCACATCAGCCCCAGCATTTT. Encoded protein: CASSEYTAHQPQHF. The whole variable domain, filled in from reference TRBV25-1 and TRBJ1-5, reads EADIYQTPRYLVIGTGKKITLECSQTMGHDKMYWYQQDPGMELHLIHYSYGVNSTEKGDLSSESTVSRIRTEHFPLTLESARPSHTSQYLCASSEYTAHQPQHFGDGTRLSIL.

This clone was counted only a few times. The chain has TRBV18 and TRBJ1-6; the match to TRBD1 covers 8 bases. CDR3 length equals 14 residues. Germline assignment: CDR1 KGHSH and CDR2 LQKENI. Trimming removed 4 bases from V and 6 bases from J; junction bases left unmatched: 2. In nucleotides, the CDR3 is TGTGCCAGCTCACAGGACAGGGTTAATTCACCCCTCCACTTT. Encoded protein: CASSQDRVNSPLHF.

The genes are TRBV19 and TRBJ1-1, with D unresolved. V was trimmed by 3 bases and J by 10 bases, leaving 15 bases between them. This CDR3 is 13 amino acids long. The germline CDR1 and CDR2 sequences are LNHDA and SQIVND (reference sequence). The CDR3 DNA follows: TGTGCCAGTAGTATCACTGGAGGGTGGACAGCTTTCTTT. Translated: CASSITGGWTAFF.

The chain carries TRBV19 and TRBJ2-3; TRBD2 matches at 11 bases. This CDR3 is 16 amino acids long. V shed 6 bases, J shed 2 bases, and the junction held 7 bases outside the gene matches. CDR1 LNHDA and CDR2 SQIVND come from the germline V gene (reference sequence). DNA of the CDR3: TGTGCCAGTAGAACACGACTAGCGGGGAACACAGATACGCAGTATTTT. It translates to CASRTRLAGNTDTQYF.

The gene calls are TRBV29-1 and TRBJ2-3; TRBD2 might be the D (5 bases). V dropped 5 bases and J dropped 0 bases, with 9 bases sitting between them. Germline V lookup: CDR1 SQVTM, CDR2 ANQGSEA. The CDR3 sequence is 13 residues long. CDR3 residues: CSVFGLSTDTQYF. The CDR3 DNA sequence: TGCAGCGTTTTTGGACTCAGCACAGATACGCAGTATTTT.

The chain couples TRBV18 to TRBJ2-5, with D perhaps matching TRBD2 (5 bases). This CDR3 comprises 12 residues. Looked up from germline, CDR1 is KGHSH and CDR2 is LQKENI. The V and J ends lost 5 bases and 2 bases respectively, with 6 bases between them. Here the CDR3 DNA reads TGTGCCAGCTCAACGGGGCAAGAGACCCAGTACTTC. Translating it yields CASSTGQETQYF.

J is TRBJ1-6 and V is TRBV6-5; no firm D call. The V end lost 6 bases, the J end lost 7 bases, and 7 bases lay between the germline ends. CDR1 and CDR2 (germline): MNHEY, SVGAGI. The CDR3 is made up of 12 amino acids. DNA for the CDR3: TGTGCCAGCAGCTGGGCCAATTCACCCCTCCACTTT. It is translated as CASSWANSPLHF.

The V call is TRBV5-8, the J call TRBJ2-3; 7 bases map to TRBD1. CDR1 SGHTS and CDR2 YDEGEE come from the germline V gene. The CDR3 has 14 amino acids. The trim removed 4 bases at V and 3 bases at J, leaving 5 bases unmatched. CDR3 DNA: TGTGCCAGCAGCCAGGGACAGCTTACAGATACGCAGTATTTT. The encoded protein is CASSQGQLTDTQYF.

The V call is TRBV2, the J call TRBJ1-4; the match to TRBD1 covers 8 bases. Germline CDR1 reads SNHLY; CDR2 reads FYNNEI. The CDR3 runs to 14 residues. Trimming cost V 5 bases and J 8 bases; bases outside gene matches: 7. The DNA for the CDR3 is TGTGCCAGCAGTCAGGGGGCGGTATGGGAAAAACTGTTTTTT. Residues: CASSQGAVWEKLFF.